This TCR beta chain was identified in a study of beta chain features in type 1 diabetes. The CDR3 is made up of 12 amino acids. Germline V gene lookup returns CDR1 SGHTA and CDR2 FQGNSA. Deletions cut 4 bases from V and 7 bases from J, with 8 bases between. Overall study results and limits: Relative to healthy donors, patients appeared to have naive, central memory and Treg TCRB repertoires that were more similar. With patients and controls alike, PCR might favor shorter templates to an equal degree.

Reverse transcription of all isolated RNA meant that expressed TCRB transcripts were sequenced. Method: immunoSEQ multiplex PCR; TCRdb's copy keeps in-frame clones and lacks some. The repertoire holds more than 300,000 clones, with 7% to 9% as singletons. Using CD45RO/CCR7/CD25/CD127/CD95/CD27, CD4+ naive, central memory, regulatory and stem cell-like memory cells were sorted. This clone occurred a few times. What it binds is unknown. This sequence was found in a woman aged 18-35 years in good health. The chain carries TRBV7-2 and TRBJ2-1; D remains ambiguous. Specimen: central memory CD4+ T cells from blood. CDR3 nucleotide sequence: TGTGCCAGCAGCTATCCCCGGAATGAGCAGTTCTTC. Its translation: CASSYPRNEQFF. Variable domain in full (rest from reference TRBV7-2 and TRBJ2-1): GAGVSQSPSNKVTEKGKDVELRCDPISGHTALYWYRQSLGQGLEFLIYFQGNSAPDKSGLPSDRFSAERTGGSVSTLTIQRTQQEDSAVYLCASSYPRNEQFFGPGTRLTVL.